Here is one TCR beta chain with its context. Antigen specificity is unknown. The data originate from a study of cytomegalovirus exposure and HLA in healthy donors. About the study: From some 190 million T cells, an earlier analysis saw 110 million or so unique TCR beta sequences.

Healthy bone marrow donors made up the cohort. General study points: Most CMV-associated TCR beta chains appeared HLA-restricted in a later analysis.

Per the germline V gene, CDR1 is SNHLY and CDR2 is FYNNEI. CDR3 length: 14 residues. Trimming cost V 5 bases and J 3 bases; bases outside gene matches: 2. Primers included in the PCR were 60 Vbeta and 13 Jbeta primers. Produced via immunoSEQ multiplex PCR; TCRdb's table is partial and in-frame only. The data show 95,000 to 150,000 clones, roughly 80% seen once. Sequencing input: PBMCs. This receptor was taken from a man in his thirties or forties in good health and CMV-seronegative. The gene calls are TRBV2 and TRBJ2-1; TRBD1 agrees at 9 bases. The CDR3 DNA reads as TGTGCCAGCAGTCTGGACAGGGGCTACAATGAGCAGTTCTTC. This sequence encodes CASSLDRGYNEQFF.